The 15 T cell receptor beta chains given below trace back to one sample, sequenced in a study of T cell responses to AZD1222 COVID-19 vaccine. Generated by immunoSEQ multiplex PCR, the TCRdb table keeps only in-frame clones and is missing some. The repertoire includes tens of thousands of clones, around nine tenths of them detected once, and approximately 5% sits in the top ten. The material sequenced was peripheral blood, taken 28 days after the second AZD1222 dose. Receptor source: an adult who received the AZD1222 COVID-19 vaccine.

The V call is TRBV4-3, the J call TRBJ2-5, with 7 bases aligning to TRBD1. J lost 2 bases, V lost 0 bases, and 12 bases had no gene match. The CDR3 loop spans 18 amino acids. Per the germline V gene, CDR1 is LGHNA and CDR2 is YSLEER. For the CDR3, the DNA is TGCGCCAGCAGCCAAGACTGGAATCCTTTGGGACAGCAAGAGACCCAGTACTTC. This encodes CASSQDWNPLGQQETQYF.

V gene TRBV6-5 combines with J gene TRBJ2-7; 8 bases are shared with TRBD1. CDR1 and CDR2 from the germline V gene are MNHEY and SVGAGI. The V and J ends lost 7 bases and 1 base, in that order; junction bases with no gene match: 6. The CDR3 has 14 amino acids. The CDR3 nucleotides read TGTGCCAGCAAACTCGGACAGGGTTCCTACGAGCAGTACTTC. This codes for CASKLGQGSYEQYF.

This clone occurred once. The CDR3 here is CASSGRDRADTQYF. DNA of the CDR3: TGTGCCAGCAGCGGCAGGGACAGGGCAGATACGCAGTATTTT. This sequence joins TRBV5-6 and TRBJ2-3; TRBD1 agrees at 9 bases. The CDR3 loop spans 14 amino acids. The ends lost 4 bases at V and 4 bases at J; junction bases unmatched: 4. CDR1 is SGHDT and CDR2 is YYEEEE in the germline V gene.

The chain combines TRBV7-8 with TRBJ2-5, with 9 bases aligning to TRBD2. From germline, CDR1 is SGHVS and CDR2 FQNEAQ. This CDR3 is built from 14 residues. Unmatched junction bases numbered 5, after V lost 5 bases and J lost 4 bases. Written as DNA, the CDR3 is TGTGCCAGCAGCCCGACTAGCGGAGTAGAGACCCAGTACTTC. Its translation: CASSPTSGVETQYF.

The rearrangement uses TRBV10-3 and TRBJ2-7; D gene uncertain. The CDR3 consists of 12 residues. Germline V gene lookup returns CDR1 ENHRY and CDR2 SYGVKD. V lost 3 bases, J lost 2 bases, and 5 bases lay in between. The CDR3 DNA sequence: TGTGCCATCAGTGATAGTGCCTACGAGCAGTACTTC. It specifies CAISDSAYEQYF.

The table lists this clone with a count of one. CDR3 sequence: CASSLQQGSDTQYF. The DNA for the CDR3 is TGCGCCAGCAGCTTGCAACAGGGCTCGGATACGCAGTATTTT. V is TRBV5-1 and J is TRBJ2-3, with D maybe TRBD1 (6 bases). CDR3 length: 14 amino acids. Looked up from germline, CDR1 is SGHRS and CDR2 is YFSETQ. V shed 1 base and J shed 6 bases, with 12 bases lying between them.

CDR3 sequence: CASSARLAGTYNEQFF. The CDR3 DNA is TGTGCCAGCAGCGCTCGACTAGCGGGGACCTACAATGAGCAGTTCTTC. J is TRBJ2-1 and V is TRBV7-8, with TRBD2 matching over 11 bases. The V segment lost 5 bases and the J segment 2 bases; nucleotides outside the gene matches: 5. Germline loops: CDR1 SGHVS, CDR2 FQNEAQ. The CDR3 length is 16 residues.

This chain uses TRBV12-3 or TRBV12-4 with TRBJ2-3; TRBD1 might be the D (6 bases). The CDR3 is 13 amino acids. Trimming removed 5 bases from V and 4 bases from J, with 10 bases in between. CDR3 sequence: CASSTGTPDTQYF. For the CDR3, the DNA is TGTGCCAGCAGTACAGGGACCCCAGATACGCAGTATTTT.

V gene TRBV7-9 combines with J gene TRBJ2-7, with D unclear. Germline V gene lookup returns CDR1 SEHNR and CDR2 FQNEAQ (reference sequence). The CDR3 has 15 amino acids. V was shortened by 2 bases and J by 3 bases, with 14 bases between the two germline ends. The CDR3 spells CASSLITTKNYEQYF. The CDR3 DNA follows: TGTGCCAGCAGCTTAATTACCACCAAAAACTACGAGCAGTACTTC. Together with reference TRBV7-9 and TRBJ2-7, the CDR3 gives the full variable domain: DTGVSQNPRHKITKRGQNVTFRCDPISEHNRLYWYRQTLGQGPEFLTYFQNEAQLEKSRLLSDRFSAERPKGSFSTLEIQRTEQGDSAMYLCASSLITTKNYEQYFGPGTRLTVT.

V is TRBV6-6 and J is TRBJ1-2; D is possibly TRBD1 (6 bases). The CDR3 loop spans 14 amino acids. Germline CDR1 is MNHNY and CDR2 is SVGAGI (reference sequence). Between the trimmed V and J ends, which lost 4 bases and 8 bases, there was a span of 17 bases. The CDR3 DNA is TGTGCCAGCAGTTCACGAGAACAGGGTTCGGGCTACACCTTC. The encoded protein is CASSSREQGSGYTF.

The chain carries TRBV7-9 and TRBJ1-2; D not certain. Trimming took off 5 bases at V and 3 bases at J, with 28 bases between the two ends. Germline values: CDR1 SEHNR, CDR2 FQNEAQ (reference sequence). The length of the CDR3 is 19 residues. The CDR3 DNA is TGTGCCAGCAGCCCTCCCGTCGGGCAAGAGGGCGTTAAGGACTATGGCTACACCTTC. Protein sequence: CASSPPVGQEGVKDYGYTF.

The J gene is TRBJ1-3, the V gene TRBV6-5, with D unclear. Germline V lookup: CDR1 MNHEY, CDR2 SVGAGI. CDR3 length equals 16 residues. Trimming shortened V by 0 bases and J by 1 base, and 10 bases separated the two germline ends. As DNA, the CDR3 is TGTGCCAGCAGTTACTCTGGCCGGTTATCTGGAAACACCATATATTTT. Protein: CASSYSGRLSGNTIYF.

The rearrangement links TRBV28 to TRBJ1-4, with 9 bases aligning to TRBD1. With 6 bases clipped from V and 5 bases from J, the junction kept 13 bases outside the gene matches. The CDR3 length is 17 residues. In germline, CDR1 is MDHEN, CDR2 SYDVKM. CDR3 region: CASSPTGYRGRNEKLFF. DNA for the CDR3: TGTGCCAGCAGCCCGACCGGTTACAGGGGGCGGAATGAAAAACTGTTTTTT.

The count of this clone is one. This chain connects TRBV18 to TRBJ2-1, with D perhaps TRBD1 or TRBD2 (5 bases each). The V and J ends lost 3 bases and 6 bases respectively, with 9 bases between them. Germline V gene data show CDR1 as KGHSH and CDR2 as LQKENI. CDR3 length: 13 amino acids. DNA for the CDR3: TGTGCCAGCTCACCTGGGGGTCGCAATGAGCAGTTCTTC. Amino acid sequence: CASSPGGRNEQFF.

In its sample, this clone was seen a few times. The chain couples TRBV19 to TRBJ1-5; D possibly corresponds to TRBD1 (5 bases). The germline CDR1 and CDR2 sequences are LNHDA and SQIVND (reference sequence). CDR3 length: 14 residues. Trimming cost V 7 bases and J 5 bases, with 15 bases left between them. The CDR3 DNA sequence: TGTGCCAGTAATATGGGGGAAGTACATCAGCCCCAGCATTTT. It specifies CASNMGEVHQPQHF.